This T cell receptor (beta chain) was captured by sequencing in a study of kidney transplant recipient with SARS-CoV-2 infection. V lost 4 bases to trimming and J lost 4 bases; unmatched junction nucleotides: 5. The CDR3 has 14 amino acids. From germline, CDR1 is SGDLS and CDR2 YYNGEE. On this clonotype itself: A much bigger clone sits one base away, suggesting this may be a read error.

MiXCR was run by TCRdb on the reads, yielding one entry per CDR3 protein. The sample has under 250,000 distinct CDR3 sequences, under 30% seen once. The receptor comes from a young adult male patient who had COVID-19 and was a kidney transplant recipient. The graft donor may have contributed some T cells. Sequencing used a blood sample, obtained at baseline and between days 110 and 120 from a kidney transplant recipient. V and J are TRBV9 and TRBJ2-3; 8 bases are a match to TRBD2. The DNA of the CDR3 is TGTGCCAGCAGCACCCGGACTAGCCCAGATACGCAGTATTTT. Amino acid sequence: CASSTRTSPDTQYF.